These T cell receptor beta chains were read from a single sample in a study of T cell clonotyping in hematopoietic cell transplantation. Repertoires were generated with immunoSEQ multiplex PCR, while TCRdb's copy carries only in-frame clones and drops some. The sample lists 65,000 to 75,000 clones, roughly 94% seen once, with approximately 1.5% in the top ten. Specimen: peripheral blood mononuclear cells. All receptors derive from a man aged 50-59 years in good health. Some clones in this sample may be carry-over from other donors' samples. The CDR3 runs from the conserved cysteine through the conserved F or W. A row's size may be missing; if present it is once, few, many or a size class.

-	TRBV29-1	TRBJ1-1	CSVDPGGNTEAFF
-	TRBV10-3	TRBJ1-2	CAISETGADYTF
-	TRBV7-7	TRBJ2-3	CASSQTSGTTDTQYF
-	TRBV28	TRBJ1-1	CASSFKSGGGRMGEAFF
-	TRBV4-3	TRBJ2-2	CASSQDRTGSAGELFF
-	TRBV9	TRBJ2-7	CASSVGSGGYEQYF
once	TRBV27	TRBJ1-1	CASSFRGDISEAFF
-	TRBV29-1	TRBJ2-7	CSVESTSESSYEQYF
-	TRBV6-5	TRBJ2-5	CASSYSGAGGRETQYF
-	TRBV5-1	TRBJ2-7	CASSPLGLAGGSYEQYF
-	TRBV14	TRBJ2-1	CASSPLRRNEQFF
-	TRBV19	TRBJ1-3	CASSIGDISGNTIYF